The next 12 T cell receptor beta chains were all read from a single sample in a study of blood T cell repertoires in COVID-19. The table came from immunoSEQ multiplex PCR; TCRdb's copy has only in-frame clones and leaves some out. The repertoire holds 200,000 to 300,000 clones, with about 89% as singletons. Material for sequencing was PBMCs or T cells enriched from blood (not recorded which). These TCRs come from a woman in her thirties who had recovered from COVID-19.

To note about this clone: Additional DNA sequences in this sample encode the identical CDR3. This chain uses TRBV28 with TRBJ1-2, with 9 bases identical to TRBD1. The CDR3 consists of 14 residues. CDR1 MDHEN and CDR2 SYDVKM come from the germline V gene. The trim removed 8 bases at V and 2 bases at J, leaving 6 bases unmatched. CDR3 in DNA: TGTGCCAGCTCACCCGGGACAGGGAACTATGGCTACACCTTC. Translation gives CASSPGTGNYGYTF.

The CDR3 protein is CASSSDRGEQYF. As DNA, the CDR3 is TGTGCCAGCAGCTCAGACAGGGGCGAGCAGTACTTC. The chain is built from TRBV11-3 and TRBJ2-7; 8 positions agree with TRBD1. Germline trimming cut 4 bases from V and 6 bases from J; bases unmatched to any gene: 2. CDR3 length equals 12 residues. The germline V gene encodes CDR1 SGHNT and CDR2 YENEEA.

In its sample, this clone was seen once. This chain links TRBV11-3 with TRBJ1-2, with D hard to call. V gave up 1 base and J gave up 0 bases, with 15 bases separating them. The germline V gene has CDR1 SGHNT and CDR2 YENEEA. CDR3 length: 17 residues. CDR3 coding DNA: TGTGCCAGCAGCTTAGTTAGGTGGGAGACAACTAACTATGGCTACACCTTC. It yields the protein CASSLVRWETTNYGYTF.

This clone appeared once. The V and J genes are TRBV5-8 and TRBJ1-2; possibly TRBD1 for D (5 bases). This CDR3 is 13 amino acids long. V lost 4 bases and J lost 6, with 13 bases in between. Germline V gene data show CDR1 as SGHTS and CDR2 as YDEGEE. The CDR3 coding sequence is TGTGCCAGCAGCGGGACTTGGTTTGATGGCTACACCTTC. It translates to CASSGTWFDGYTF.

V is TRBV19 and J is TRBJ1-2, with D unresolved. V was pared by 6 bases and J by 6 bases, with 17 bases between. Germline CDR1 reads LNHDA; CDR2 reads SQIVND (reference sequence). The CDR3 covers 14 residues. CDR3 loop: CASSYSGTVDGYTF. CDR3 nucleotides: TGTGCCAGTAGCTACTCCGGTACAGTAGATGGCTACACCTTC. Full variable domain (rest looked up from reference TRBV19 and TRBJ1-2): DGGITQSPKYLFRKEGQNVTLSCEQNLNHDAMYWYRQDPGQGLRLIYYSQIVNDFQKGDIAEGYSVSREKKESFPLTVTSAQKNPTAFYLCASSYSGTVDGYTFGSGTRLTVV.

J is TRBJ2-1 and V is TRBV29-1; 9 bases agree with TRBD1. The CDR3 covers 13 residues. CDR1 and CDR2 (germline): SQVTM, ANQGSEA. V lost 6 bases to trimming and J lost 2 bases; unmatched junction nucleotides: 2. The CDR3 protein is CSVDRGTYNEQFF. CDR3 sequence (DNA): TGCAGCGTGGACAGGGGAACCTACAATGAGCAGTTCTTC.

This CDR3 reads CASSLGGRGDYGYTF. In DNA, the CDR3 is TGTGCCAGCAGTTTAGGAGGCAGGGGGGACTATGGCTACACCTTC. The chain recombines TRBV28 with TRBJ1-2, with 7 bases that match TRBD1. Trimming at V came to 2 bases and at J to 3 bases, leaving 6 bases not matched to a gene. This CDR3 is built from 15 residues. The germline CDR1 and CDR2 sequences are MDHEN and SYDVKM.

For the CDR3, the DNA is TGTGCCAGTAGTTCAATTGCAGGGATGGGCACAGATACGCAGTATTTT. It codes for CASSSIAGMGTDTQYF. V gene TRBV19 combines with J gene TRBJ2-3; D may be TRBD1 (5 bases). CDR1 is LNHDA, CDR2 SQIVND, per germline (reference sequence). V shed 5 bases and J shed 1 base, with 16 bases lying between them. The length of the CDR3 is 16 residues.

As to this clone: This specimen includes other DNA sequences encoding the same CDR3. V usage is TRBV27 and J usage is TRBJ1-6, with D possibly TRBD1 on 5 matching bases. CDR3 length: 14 amino acids. Per the germline V gene, CDR1 is MNHEY and CDR2 is SMNVEV (reference sequence). Trimming shortened V by 3 bases and J by 7 bases, and 10 bases separated the two germline ends. The CDR3, as DNA: TGTGCCAGCAGTTTCGGCCAGGGAAATTCACCCCTCCACTTT. Amino acids: CASSFGQGNSPLHF.

The chain links TRBV27 to TRBJ1-1; 8 bases map to TRBD1. Germline CDR1 and CDR2: MNHEY and SMNVEV (reference sequence). This CDR3 region has 13 residues. The ends lost 6 bases at V and 4 bases at J; junction bases unmatched: 4. This CDR3 is CASRDTGGTEAFF. CDR3 nucleotide sequence: TGTGCCAGCAGGGATACAGGGGGCACTGAAGCTTTCTTT.

The rearrangement links TRBV16 to TRBJ2-5; 8 nucleotides match TRBD1. After removal of 4 bases from V and 2 bases from J, the junction contained 6 bases not matched to a gene. The CDR3 is 15 residues long. Germline V CDR1 and CDR2: KGHSY, FQNENV. The CDR3 nucleotides read TGTGCCAGCAGCCCTTCGTGGACAGGGCAAGAGACCCAGTACTTC. The encoded protein is CASSPSWTGQETQYF.

This clone showed up just a few times. This chain connects TRBV7-9 to TRBJ1-1, with D unresolved. The CDR3 spans 13 residues. V lost 4 bases to trimming and J lost 3 bases, with 9 bases between them. The germline CDR1 and CDR2 sequences are SEHNR and FQNEAQ (reference sequence). CDR3 protein: CASSWAFDTEAFF. DNA of the CDR3: TGTGCCAGCAGCTGGGCTTTCGACACTGAAGCTTTCTTT. Drawing the rest from reference TRBV7-9 and TRBJ1-1, the complete variable domain is DTGVSQNPRHKITKRGQNVTFRCDPISEHNRLYWYRQTLGQGPEFLTYFQNEAQLEKSRLLSDRFSAERPKGSFSTLEIQRTEQGDSAMYLCASSWAFDTEAFFGQGTRLTVV.